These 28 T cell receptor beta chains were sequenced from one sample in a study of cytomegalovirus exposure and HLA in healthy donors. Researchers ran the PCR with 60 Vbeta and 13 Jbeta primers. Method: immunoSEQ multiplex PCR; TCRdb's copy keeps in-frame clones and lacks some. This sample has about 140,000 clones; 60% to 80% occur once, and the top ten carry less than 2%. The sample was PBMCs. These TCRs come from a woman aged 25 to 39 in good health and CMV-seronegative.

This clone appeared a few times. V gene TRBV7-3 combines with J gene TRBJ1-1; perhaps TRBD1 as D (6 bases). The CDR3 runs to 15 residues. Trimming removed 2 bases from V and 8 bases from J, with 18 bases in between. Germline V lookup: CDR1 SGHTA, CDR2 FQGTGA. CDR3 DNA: TGTGCCAGCAGCTTATGGGATGAGCGAGGACAGGAAGCTTTCTTT. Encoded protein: CASSLWDERGQEAFF. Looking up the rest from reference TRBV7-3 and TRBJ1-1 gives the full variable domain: GAGVSQTPSNKVTEKGKYVELRCDPISGHTALYWYRQSLGQGPEFLIYFQGTGAADDSGLPNDRFFAVRPEGSVSTLKIQRTERGDSAVYLCASSLWDERGQEAFFGQGTRLTVV.

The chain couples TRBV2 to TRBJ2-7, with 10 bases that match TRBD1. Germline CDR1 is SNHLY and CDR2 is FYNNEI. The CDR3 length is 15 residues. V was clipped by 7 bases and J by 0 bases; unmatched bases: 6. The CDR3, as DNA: TGTGCCAGCACTAGGGACAGGGGCGGCTCCTACGAGCAGTACTTC. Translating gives CASTRDRGGSYEQYF.

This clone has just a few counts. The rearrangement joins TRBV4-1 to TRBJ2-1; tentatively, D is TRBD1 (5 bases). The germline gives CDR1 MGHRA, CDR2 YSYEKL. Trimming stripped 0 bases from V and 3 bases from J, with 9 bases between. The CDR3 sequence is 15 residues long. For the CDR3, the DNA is TGCGCCAGCAGCCAAGAGGGCAGGGACTACAATGAGCAGTTCTTC. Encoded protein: CASSQEGRDYNEQFF.

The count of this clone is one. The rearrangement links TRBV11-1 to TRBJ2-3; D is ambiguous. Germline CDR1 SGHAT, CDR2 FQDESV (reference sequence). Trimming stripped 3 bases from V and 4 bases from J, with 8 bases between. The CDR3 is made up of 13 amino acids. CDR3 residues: CASSLSASDTQYF. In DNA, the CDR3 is TGTGCCAGCAGCTTGTCAGCGTCAGATACGCAGTATTTT.

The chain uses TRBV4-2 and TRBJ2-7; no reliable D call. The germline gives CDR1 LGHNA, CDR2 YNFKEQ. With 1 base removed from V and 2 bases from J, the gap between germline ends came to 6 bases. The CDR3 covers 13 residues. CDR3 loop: CASSQGAPYEQYF. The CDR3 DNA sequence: TGTGCCAGCAGCCAAGGGGCTCCCTACGAGCAGTACTTC.

CDR3 nucleotide sequence: TGTGCCAGCAGCTTCTTCCCTCGGGGGGAGGAATATGGCTACACCTTC. The encoded protein is CASSFFPRGEEYGYTF. This rearrangement joins TRBV12-1 to TRBJ1-2. TRBV12-1 is termed a pseudogene. CDR3 length: 16 amino acids.

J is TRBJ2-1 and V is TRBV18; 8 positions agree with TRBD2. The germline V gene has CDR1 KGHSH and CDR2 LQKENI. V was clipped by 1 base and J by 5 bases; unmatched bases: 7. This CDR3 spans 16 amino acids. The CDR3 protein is CASSPQKGLENNEQFF. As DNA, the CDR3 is TGTGCCAGCTCACCACAAAAGGGACTAGAGAACAATGAGCAGTTCTTC.

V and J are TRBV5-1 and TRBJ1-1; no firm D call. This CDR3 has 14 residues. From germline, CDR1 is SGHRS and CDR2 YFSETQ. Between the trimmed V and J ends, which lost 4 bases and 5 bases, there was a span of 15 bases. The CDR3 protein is CASSDLTLTTEAFF. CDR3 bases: TGCGCCAGCAGCGACTTGACTTTGACGACTGAAGCTTTCTTT.

In DNA, the CDR3 is TGTGCCAGCAGCCGACAGGGGAGCGGGACCCAGTACTTC. Translation: CASSRQGSGTQYF. This chain connects TRBV7-9 to TRBJ2-5, with 8 bases that match TRBD1. This CDR3 is built from 13 residues. Germline CDR1 is SEHNR and CDR2 is FQNEAQ (reference sequence). The V and J ends lost 5 bases and 7 bases, in that order; junction bases with no gene match: 6.

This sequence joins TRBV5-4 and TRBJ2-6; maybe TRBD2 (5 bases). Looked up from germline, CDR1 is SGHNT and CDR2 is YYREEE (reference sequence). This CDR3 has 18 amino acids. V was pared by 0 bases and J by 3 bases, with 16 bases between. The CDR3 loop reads CASSLVVPGVGGANVLTF. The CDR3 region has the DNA TGTGCCAGCAGCTTGGTTGTCCCCGGGGTGGGTGGGGCCAACGTCCTGACTTTC. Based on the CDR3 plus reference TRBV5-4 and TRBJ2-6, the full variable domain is ETGVTQSPTHLIKTRGQQVTLRCSSQSGHNTVSWYQQALGQGPQFIFQYYREEENGRGNFPPRFSGLQFPNYSSELNVNALELDDSALYLCASSLVVPGVGGANVLTFGAGSRLTVL.

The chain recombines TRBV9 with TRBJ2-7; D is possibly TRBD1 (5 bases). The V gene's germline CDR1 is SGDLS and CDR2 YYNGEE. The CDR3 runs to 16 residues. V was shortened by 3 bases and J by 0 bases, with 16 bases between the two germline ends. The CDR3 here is CASSASQVTNSYEQYF. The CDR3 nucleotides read TGTGCCAGCAGCGCTTCACAGGTAACAAACTCCTACGAGCAGTACTTC.

The CDR3 region has the DNA TGTGCCAGCAGTTACTCTCCGACAGGACCTAACTATGGCTACACCTTC. Its translation: CASSYSPTGPNYGYTF. V gene TRBV6-5 combines with J gene TRBJ1-2, with a tentative D call TRBD1 (6 bases). Trimming cost V 0 bases and J 0 bases, with 11 bases left between them. The CDR3 totals 16 residues. In germline, CDR1 is MNHEY, CDR2 SVGAGI.

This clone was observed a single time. The chain's CDR3 is CASSEAWTGWDEQYF. CDR3 sequence (DNA): TGTGCCAGCAGTGAAGCGTGGACAGGGTGGGACGAGCAGTACTTC. The chain employs TRBV6-1 and TRBJ2-7; 8 bases are shared with TRBD1. The J segment lost 5 bases and the V segment lost 0 bases, leaving 6 bases of the junction unmatched. The germline V gene has CDR1 MNHNS and CDR2 SASEGT. This CDR3 region has 15 residues.

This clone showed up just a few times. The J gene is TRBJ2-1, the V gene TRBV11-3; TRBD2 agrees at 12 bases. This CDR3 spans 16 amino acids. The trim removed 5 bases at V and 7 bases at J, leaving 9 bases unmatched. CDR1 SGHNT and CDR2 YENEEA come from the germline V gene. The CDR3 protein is CASSPGLAGGQNEQFF. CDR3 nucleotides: TGTGCCAGCAGCCCTGGCCTAGCGGGGGGGCAGAATGAGCAGTTCTTC.

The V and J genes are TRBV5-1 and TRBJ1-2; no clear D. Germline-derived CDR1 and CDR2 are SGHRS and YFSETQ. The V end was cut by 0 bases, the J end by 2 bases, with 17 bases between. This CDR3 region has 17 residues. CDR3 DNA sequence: TGCGCCAGCAGCTTGGGGCGGGCAGCCATATCAAACTATGGCTACACCTTC. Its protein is CASSLGRAAISNYGYTF. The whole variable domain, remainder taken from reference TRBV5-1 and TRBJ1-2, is KAGVTQTPRYLIKTRGQQVTLSCSPISGHRSVSWYQQTPGQGLQFLFEYFSETQRNKGNFPGRFSGRQFSNSRSEMNVSTLELGDSALYLCASSLGRAAISNYGYTFGSGTRLTVV.

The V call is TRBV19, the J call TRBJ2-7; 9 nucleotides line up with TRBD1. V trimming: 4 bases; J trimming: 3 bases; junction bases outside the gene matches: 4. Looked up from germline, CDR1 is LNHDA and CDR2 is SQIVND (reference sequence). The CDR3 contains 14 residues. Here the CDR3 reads CASSTGTGLYEQYF. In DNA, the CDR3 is TGTGCCAGTAGTACCGGGACAGGGCTCTACGAGCAGTACTTC.

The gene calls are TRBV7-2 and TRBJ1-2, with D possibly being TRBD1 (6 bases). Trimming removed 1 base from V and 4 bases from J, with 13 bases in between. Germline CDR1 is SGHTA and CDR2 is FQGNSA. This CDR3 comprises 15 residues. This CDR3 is CASSLVGGGIYGYTF. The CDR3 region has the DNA TGTGCCAGCAGCTTAGTAGGGGGGGGGATCTATGGCTACACCTTC.

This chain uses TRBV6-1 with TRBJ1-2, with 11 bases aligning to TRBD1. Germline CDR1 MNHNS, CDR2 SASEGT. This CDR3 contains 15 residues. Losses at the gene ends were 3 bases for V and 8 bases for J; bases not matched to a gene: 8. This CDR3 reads CASSEQDRGLWGYTF. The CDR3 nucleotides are TGTGCCAGCAGTGAGCAGGACAGGGGGCTATGGGGCTACACCTTC.

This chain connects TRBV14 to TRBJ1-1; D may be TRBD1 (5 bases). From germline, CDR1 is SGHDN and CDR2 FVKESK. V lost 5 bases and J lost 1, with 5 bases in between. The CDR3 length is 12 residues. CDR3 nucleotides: TGTGCCAGCAGCGGACAGAACACTGAAGCTTTCTTT. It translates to CASSGQNTEAFF.

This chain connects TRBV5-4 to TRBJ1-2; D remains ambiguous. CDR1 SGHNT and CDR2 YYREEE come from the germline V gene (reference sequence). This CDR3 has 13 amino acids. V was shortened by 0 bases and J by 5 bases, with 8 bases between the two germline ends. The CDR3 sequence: CASSLVAGYGYTF. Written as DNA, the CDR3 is TGTGCCAGCAGCTTGGTAGCGGGTTATGGCTACACCTTC.

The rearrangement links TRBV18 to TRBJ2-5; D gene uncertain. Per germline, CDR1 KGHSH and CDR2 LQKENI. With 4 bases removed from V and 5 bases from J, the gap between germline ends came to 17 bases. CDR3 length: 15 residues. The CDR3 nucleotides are TGTGCCAGCTCACTGCGGCCTCAACCCGCGGAGACCCAGTACTTC. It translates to CASSLRPQPAETQYF.

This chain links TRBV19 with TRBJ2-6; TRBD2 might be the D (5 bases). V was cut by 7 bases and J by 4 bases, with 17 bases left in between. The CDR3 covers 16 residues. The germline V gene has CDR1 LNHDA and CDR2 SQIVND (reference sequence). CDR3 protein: CASKKGVISGANVLTF. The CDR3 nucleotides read TGTGCCAGTAAAAAGGGAGTTATCAGCGGGGCCAACGTCCTGACTTTC. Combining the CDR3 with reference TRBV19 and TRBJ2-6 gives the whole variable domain DGGITQSPKYLFRKEGQNVTLSCEQNLNHDAMYWYRQDPGQGLRLIYYSQIVNDFQKGDIAEGYSVSREKKESFPLTVTSAQKNPTAFYLCASKKGVISGANVLTFGAGSRLTVL.

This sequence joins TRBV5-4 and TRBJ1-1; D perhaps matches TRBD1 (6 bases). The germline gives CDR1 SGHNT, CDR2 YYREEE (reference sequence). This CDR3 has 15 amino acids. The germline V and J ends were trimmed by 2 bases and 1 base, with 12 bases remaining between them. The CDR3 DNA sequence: TGTGCCAGCAGCTTACCAGGGGCCAAGAACACTGAAGCTTTCTTT. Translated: CASSLPGAKNTEAFF. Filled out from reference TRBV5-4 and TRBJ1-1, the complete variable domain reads ETGVTQSPTHLIKTRGQQVTLRCSSQSGHNTVSWYQQALGQGPQFIFQYYREEENGRGNFPPRFSGLQFPNYSSELNVNALELDDSALYLCASSLPGAKNTEAFFGQGTRLTVV.

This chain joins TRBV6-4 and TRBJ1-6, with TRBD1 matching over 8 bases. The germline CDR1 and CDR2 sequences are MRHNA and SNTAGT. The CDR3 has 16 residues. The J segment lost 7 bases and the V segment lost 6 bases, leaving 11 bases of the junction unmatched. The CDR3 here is CASSARTGNGNSPLHF. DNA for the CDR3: TGTGCCAGCAGCGCGCGGACAGGGAATGGGAATTCACCCCTCCACTTT.

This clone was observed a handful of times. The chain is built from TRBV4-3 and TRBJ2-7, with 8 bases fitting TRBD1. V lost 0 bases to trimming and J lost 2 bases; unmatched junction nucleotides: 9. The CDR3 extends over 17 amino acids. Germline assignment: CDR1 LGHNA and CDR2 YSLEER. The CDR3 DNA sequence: TGCGCCAGCAGCCAAGATAGGGCGGACAGGGAAGCCTACGAGCAGTACTTC. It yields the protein CASSQDRADREAYEQYF.

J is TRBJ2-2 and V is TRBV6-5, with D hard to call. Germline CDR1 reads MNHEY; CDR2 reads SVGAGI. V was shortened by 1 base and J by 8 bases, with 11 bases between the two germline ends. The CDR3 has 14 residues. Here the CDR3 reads CASSYFTQSGELFF. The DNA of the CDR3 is TGTGCCAGCAGTTACTTTACACAGTCAGGGGAGCTGTTTTTT.

DNA for the CDR3: TGTGCCAGCAGCTTGGCGGTGACCTACGAGCAGTACTTC. It is translated as CASSLAVTYEQYF. The chain employs TRBV7-9 and TRBJ2-7; D call uncertain. This CDR3 has 13 residues. V lost 3 bases and J 2 bases, leaving 8 bases between the germline ends. Germline V CDR1 and CDR2: SEHNR, FQNEAQ (reference sequence). The whole variable domain, filled in from reference TRBV7-9 and TRBJ2-7, reads DTGVSQNPRHKITKRGQNVTFRCDPISEHNRLYWYRQTLGQGPEFLTYFQNEAQLEKSRLLSDRFSAERPKGSFSTLEIQRTEQGDSAMYLCASSLAVTYEQYFGPGTRLTVT.

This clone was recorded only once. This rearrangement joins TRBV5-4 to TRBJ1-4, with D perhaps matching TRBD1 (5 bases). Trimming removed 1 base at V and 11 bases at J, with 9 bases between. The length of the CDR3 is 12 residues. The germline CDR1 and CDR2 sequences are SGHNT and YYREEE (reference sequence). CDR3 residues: CASSLQGGKLFF. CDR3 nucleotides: TGTGCCAGCAGCTTGCAGGGTGGTAAACTGTTTTTT.